The TCR beta chain described here comes from a study of blood T cell repertoires in COVID-19. Turning to the study itself: Collection of acute and convalescent COVID-19 samples took place in the United States, Italy and Spain. Nucleic acid was either cDNA or gDNA, and it came from T cells, B-cell-depleted T cells, or PBMCs.

V lost 2 bases and J lost 3; bases outside the gene matches: 3. The CDR3 covers 14 residues. Germline lookup yields CDR1 MDHEN and CDR2 SYDVKM. Repertoires were generated with immunoSEQ multiplex PCR, while TCRdb's copy carries only in-frame clones and drops some. The sample contains 55,000 to 75,000 clones, less than 85% of which appear only once. J is TRBJ2-7 and V is TRBV28; TRBD1 matches 8 bases. The specimen was peripheral blood. The clonotype originates from a man aged 55 to 69 with acute or convalescent COVID-19. CDR3 loop: CASSLTGGLYEQYF. CDR3 DNA: TGTGCCAGCAGTTTAACAGGGGGGCTCTACGAGCAGTACTTC.